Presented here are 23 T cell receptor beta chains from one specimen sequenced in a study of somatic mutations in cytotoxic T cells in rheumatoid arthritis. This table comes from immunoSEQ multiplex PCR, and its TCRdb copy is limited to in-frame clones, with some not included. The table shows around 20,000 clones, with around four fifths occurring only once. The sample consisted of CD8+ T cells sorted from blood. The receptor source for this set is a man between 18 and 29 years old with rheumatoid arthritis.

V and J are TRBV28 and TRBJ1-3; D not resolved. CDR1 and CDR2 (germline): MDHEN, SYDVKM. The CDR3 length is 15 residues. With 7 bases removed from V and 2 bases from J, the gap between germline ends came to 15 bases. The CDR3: CASIQGLGAGNTIYF. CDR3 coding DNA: TGTGCCAGCATTCAAGGACTCGGGGCTGGAAACACCATATATTTT.

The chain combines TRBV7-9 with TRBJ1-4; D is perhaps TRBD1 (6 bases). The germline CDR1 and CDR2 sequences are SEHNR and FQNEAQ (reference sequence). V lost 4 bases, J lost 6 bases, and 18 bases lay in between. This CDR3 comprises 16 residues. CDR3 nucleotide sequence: TGTGCCAGCAGCTCACTTACAGCCCCAGGGGATGAAAAACTGTTTTTT. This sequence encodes CASSSLTAPGDEKLFF.

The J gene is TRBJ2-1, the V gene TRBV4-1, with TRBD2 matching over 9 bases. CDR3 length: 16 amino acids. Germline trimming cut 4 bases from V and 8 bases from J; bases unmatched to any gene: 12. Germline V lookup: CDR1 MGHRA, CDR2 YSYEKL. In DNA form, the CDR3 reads TGCGCCAGCAGCCCGAGGGTAGTAGCGGGGGAGGATGAGCAGTTCTTC. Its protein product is CASSPRVVAGEDEQFF.

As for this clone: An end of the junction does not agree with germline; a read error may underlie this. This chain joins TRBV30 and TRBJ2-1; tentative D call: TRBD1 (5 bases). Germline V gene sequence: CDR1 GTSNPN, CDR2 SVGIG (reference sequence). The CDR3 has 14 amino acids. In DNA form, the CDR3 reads TGTGCCTGGAGTGACGACAGAAACTACAATGGGCAGTTCTTC. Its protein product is CAWSDDRNYNGQFF.

The CDR3 spells CASSPGFPSPRTGFGNTIYF. CDR3 nucleotide sequence: TGCGCCAGCAGCCCAGGATTCCCCTCCCCTCGGACAGGGTTTGGAAACACCATATATTTT. This rearrangement joins TRBV4-1 to TRBJ1-3, with TRBD1 identical over 8 bases. The CDR3 runs to 20 residues. CDR1 MGHRA and CDR2 YSYEKL come from the germline V gene. V lost 4 bases to trimming and J lost 3 bases; unmatched junction nucleotides: 20.

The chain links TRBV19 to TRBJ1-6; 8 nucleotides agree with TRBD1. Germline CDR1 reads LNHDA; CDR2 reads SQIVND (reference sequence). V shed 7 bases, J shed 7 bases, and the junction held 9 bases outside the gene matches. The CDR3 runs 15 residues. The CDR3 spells CASTIGQGRNSPLHF. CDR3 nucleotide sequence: TGTGCCAGTACCATCGGACAGGGCCGAAATTCACCCCTCCACTTT.

The CDR3 protein is CASSMWTGEQPQHF. Here the CDR3 DNA reads TGTGCCAGTAGTATGTGGACAGGGGAACAGCCCCAGCATTTT. The chain carries TRBV19 and TRBJ1-5, with TRBD1 matching 9 bases. Germline V gives CDR1 LNHDA, CDR2 SQIVND (reference sequence). The CDR3 consists of 14 residues. The ends lost 3 bases at V and 7 bases at J; junction bases unmatched: 4.

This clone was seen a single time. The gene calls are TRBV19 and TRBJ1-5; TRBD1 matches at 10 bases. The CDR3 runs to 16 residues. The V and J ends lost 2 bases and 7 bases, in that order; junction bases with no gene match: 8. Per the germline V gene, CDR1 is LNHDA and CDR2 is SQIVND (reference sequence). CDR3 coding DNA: TGTGCCAGTAGTATACCCCGACAGGGGGCATGGCAGCCCCAGCATTTT. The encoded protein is CASSIPRQGAWQPQHF.

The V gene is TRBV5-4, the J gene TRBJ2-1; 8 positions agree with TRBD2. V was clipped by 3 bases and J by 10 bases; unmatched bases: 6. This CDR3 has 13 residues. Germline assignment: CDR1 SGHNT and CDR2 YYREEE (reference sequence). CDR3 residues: CASSSGGGWEQFF. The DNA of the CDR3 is TGTGCCAGCAGCTCCGGGGGGGGCTGGGAGCAGTTCTTC.

The CDR3 loop is CASSQDHGGMDLPDTQYF. CDR3 in DNA: TGCGCCAGCAGCCAAGATCACGGGGGGATGGACCTTCCAGATACGCAGTATTTT. The rearrangement joins TRBV4-3 to TRBJ2-3; the match to TRBD2 covers 7 bases. The germline V gene encodes CDR1 LGHNA and CDR2 YSLEER. The CDR3 runs to 18 residues. With V trimmed by 0 bases and J by 4 bases, 13 bases remained unmatched.

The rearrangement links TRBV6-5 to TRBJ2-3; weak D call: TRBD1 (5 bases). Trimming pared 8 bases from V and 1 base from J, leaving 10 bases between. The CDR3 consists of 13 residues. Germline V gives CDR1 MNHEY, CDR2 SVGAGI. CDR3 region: CASLRRGTDTQYF. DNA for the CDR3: TGTGCCAGCCTTCGCAGGGGCACAGATACGCAGTATTTT.

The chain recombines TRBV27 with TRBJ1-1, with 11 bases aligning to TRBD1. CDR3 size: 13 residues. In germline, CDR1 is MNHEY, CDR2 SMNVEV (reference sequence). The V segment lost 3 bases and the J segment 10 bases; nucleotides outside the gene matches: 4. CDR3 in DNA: TGTGCCAGCAGTTTCAGCGGGACAGGGGGAGCTTTCTTT. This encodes CASSFSGTGGAFF.

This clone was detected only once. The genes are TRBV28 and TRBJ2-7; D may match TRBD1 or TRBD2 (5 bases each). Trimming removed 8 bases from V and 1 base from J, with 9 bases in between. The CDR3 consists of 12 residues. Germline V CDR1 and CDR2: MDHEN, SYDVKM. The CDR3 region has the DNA TGTGCCAGCTCCGGGGCATCCTACGAGCAGTACTTC. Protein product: CASSGASYEQYF.

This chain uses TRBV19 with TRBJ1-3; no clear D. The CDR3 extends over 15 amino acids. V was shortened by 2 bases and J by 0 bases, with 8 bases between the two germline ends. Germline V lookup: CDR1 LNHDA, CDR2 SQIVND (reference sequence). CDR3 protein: CASSIRPYSGNTIYF. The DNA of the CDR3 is TGTGCCAGTAGTATAAGGCCTTACTCTGGAAACACCATATATTTT.

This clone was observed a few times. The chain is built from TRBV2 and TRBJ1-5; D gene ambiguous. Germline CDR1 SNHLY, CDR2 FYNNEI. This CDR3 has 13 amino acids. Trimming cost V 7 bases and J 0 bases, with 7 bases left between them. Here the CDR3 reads CASKDYSNQPQHF. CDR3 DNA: TGTGCCAGCAAGGATTATAGCAATCAGCCCCAGCATTTT.

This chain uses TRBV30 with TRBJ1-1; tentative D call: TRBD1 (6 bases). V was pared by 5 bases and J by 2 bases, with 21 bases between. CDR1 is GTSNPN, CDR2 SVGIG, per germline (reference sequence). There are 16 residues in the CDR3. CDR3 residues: CAWGWGLTGGNTEAFF. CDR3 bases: TGTGCCTGGGGTTGGGGGCTGACCGGGGGCAACACTGAAGCTTTCTTT.

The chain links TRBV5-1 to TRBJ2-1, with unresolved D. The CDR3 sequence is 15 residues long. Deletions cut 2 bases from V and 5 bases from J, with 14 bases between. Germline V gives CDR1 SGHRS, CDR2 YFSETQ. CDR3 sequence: CASSLRQEFDNEQFF. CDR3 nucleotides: TGCGCCAGCAGCTTACGACAAGAGTTCGACAATGAGCAGTTCTTC.

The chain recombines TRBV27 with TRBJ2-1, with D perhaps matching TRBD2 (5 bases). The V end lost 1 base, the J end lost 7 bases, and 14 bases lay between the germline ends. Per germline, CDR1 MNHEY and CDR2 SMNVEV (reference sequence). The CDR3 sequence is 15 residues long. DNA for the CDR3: TGTGCCAGCAGTTTATGGGCTAGCCGGGAAAATGAGCAGTTCTTC. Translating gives CASSLWASRENEQFF.

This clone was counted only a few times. The DNA of the CDR3 is TGTGCCAGTAGTCGTAAAGTTTTCAATCAGCCCCAGCATTTT. Residues: CASSRKVFNQPQHF. The chain carries TRBV19 and TRBJ1-5; D is uncertain. The CDR3 contains 14 residues. From germline, CDR1 is LNHDA and CDR2 SQIVND (reference sequence). The germline V and J ends were trimmed by 5 bases and 3 bases, with 11 bases remaining between them.

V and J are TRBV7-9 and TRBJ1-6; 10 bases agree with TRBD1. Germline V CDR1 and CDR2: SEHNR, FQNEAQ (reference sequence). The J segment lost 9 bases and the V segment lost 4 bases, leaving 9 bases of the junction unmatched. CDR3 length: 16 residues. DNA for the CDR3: TGTGCCAGCAGCTGGAGCCAGACAGGGGGCGGTTCACCCCTCCACTTT. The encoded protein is CASSWSQTGGGSPLHF.

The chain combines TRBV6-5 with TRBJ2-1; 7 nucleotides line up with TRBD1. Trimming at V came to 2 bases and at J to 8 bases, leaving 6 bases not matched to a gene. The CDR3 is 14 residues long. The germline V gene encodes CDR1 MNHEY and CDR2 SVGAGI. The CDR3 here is CASSYEDRIDEQFF. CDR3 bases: TGTGCCAGCAGTTACGAGGACAGGATCGATGAGCAGTTCTTC.

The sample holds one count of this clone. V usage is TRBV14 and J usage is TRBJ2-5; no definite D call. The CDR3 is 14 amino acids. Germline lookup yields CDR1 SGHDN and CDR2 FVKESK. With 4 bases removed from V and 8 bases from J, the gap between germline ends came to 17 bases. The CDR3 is CASSPDLGGTTQYF. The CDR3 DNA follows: TGTGCCAGCAGCCCGGATTTGGGCGGTACAACCCAGTACTTC.

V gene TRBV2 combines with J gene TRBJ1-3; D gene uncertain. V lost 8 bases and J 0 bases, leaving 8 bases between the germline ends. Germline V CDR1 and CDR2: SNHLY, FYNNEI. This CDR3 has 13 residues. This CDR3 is CASGLSSGNTIYF. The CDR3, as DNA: TGTGCCAGCGGCTTGTCCTCTGGAAACACCATATATTTT.